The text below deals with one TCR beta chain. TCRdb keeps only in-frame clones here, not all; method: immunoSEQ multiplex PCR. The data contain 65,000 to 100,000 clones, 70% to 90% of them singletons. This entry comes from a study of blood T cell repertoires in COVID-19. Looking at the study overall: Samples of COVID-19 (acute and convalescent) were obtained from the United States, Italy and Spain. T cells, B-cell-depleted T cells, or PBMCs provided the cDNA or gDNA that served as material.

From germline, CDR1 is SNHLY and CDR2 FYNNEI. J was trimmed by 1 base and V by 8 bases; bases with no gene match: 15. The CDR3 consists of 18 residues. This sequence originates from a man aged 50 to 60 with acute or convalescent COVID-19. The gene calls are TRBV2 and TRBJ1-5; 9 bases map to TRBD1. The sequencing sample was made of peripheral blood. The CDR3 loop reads CASGGSLWGQGSNQPQHF. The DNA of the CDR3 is TGTGCCAGCGGGGGCTCCTTGTGGGGACAGGGCAGCAATCAGCCCCAGCATTTT.